This entry is about one TCR beta chain. Antigen specificity is unknown. This record belongs to a study of beta chain features in type 1 diabetes. Study-level findings and limits: Over-representation of high TCR-expressing cells was a possible consequence of cDNA sequencing. Among all four CD4+ subsets, Type 1 diabetes patients had TCRB CDR3s that were moderately but significantly shorter. PCR might preferentially amplify shorter templates, equally in patients and controls.

CDR1 and CDR2 from the germline V gene are SGHTA and FQGTGA. Trimming left V 2 bases short and J 1 base short, with 7 bases between. The CDR3 is 14 amino acids. Purity exceeded 95% in all sorted populations. Reverse transcribing all isolated RNA meant expressed TCRB transcripts were sequenced. Using immunoSEQ multiplex PCR, the repertoire was profiled, and TCRdb retains in-frame clones only, with some absent. This sample carries roughly 500,000 clones, approximately 30% of them seen once, and the ten largest clones take around 0.065%. The TCR was taken from a man aged 18 to 30 in good health. The rearrangement links TRBV7-3 to TRBJ2-3; tentative D call: TRBD1 (5 bases). Sequencing input: naive CD4+ T cells from blood. CDR3 DNA: TGTGCCAGCAGCTTAGGGGCCGGCACAGATACGCAGTATTTT. Its translation: CASSLGAGTDTQYF.